One and the same sample provided the 21 T cell receptor beta chains below, sequenced in a study of blood T cell repertoires in COVID-19. Method: immunoSEQ multiplex PCR; TCRdb's copy keeps in-frame clones and lacks some. The repertoire holds 200,000 or so clones, with roughly 79% as singletons. Material: peripheral blood. These receptors all stem from a woman older than 75 with COVID-19, enrolled during active disease.

This clone has only a few counts. The J gene is TRBJ2-7, the V gene TRBV6-5; D perhaps matches TRBD1 (5 bases). Trimming stripped 2 bases from V and 2 bases from J, with 16 bases between. From germline, CDR1 is MNHEY and CDR2 SVGAGI. The CDR3 is 16 amino acids. DNA of the CDR3: TGTGCCAGCAGTTACCGTGCCAGGGCCGGTACCTACGAGCAGTACTTC. It codes for CASSYRARAGTYEQYF.

The chain couples TRBV3-1 (or the pseudogene TRBV3-2) to TRBJ2-7; 9 nucleotides match TRBD1. The CDR3 is 14 residues long. After removal of 5 bases from V and 1 base from J, the junction contained 3 bases not matched to a gene. Germline V gives CDR1 LGHDT, CDR2 YNNKEL (reference sequence). The chain's CDR3 is CASSIGQGSYEQYF. In DNA, the CDR3 is TGTGCCAGCAGCATAGGACAGGGGTCCTACGAGCAGTACTTC.

This chain links TRBV13 with TRBJ2-6; TRBD1 matches 9 bases. CDR1 is PRHDT, CDR2 FYEKMQ, per germline (reference sequence). J lost 0 bases, V lost 2 bases, and 5 bases had no gene match. The CDR3 is made up of 18 amino acids. The CDR3 reads CASSLYGQGISGANVLTF. The CDR3 DNA is TGTGCCAGCAGCTTATACGGACAGGGGATCTCTGGGGCCAACGTCCTGACTTTC.

The chain links TRBV29-1 to TRBJ2-3; no definite D call. Germline lookup yields CDR1 SQVTM and CDR2 ANQGSEA. This CDR3 comprises 13 residues. V was cut by 4 bases and J by 0 bases, with 8 bases left in between. CDR3 in amino acids: CSVVPPSTDTQYF. CDR3 DNA sequence: TGCAGCGTTGTCCCCCCTAGCACAGATACGCAGTATTTT.

The chain couples TRBV30 to TRBJ2-2; 12 nucleotides align to TRBD2. Germline assignment: CDR1 GTSNPN and CDR2 SVGIG (reference sequence). The trim removed 0 bases at V and 5 bases at J, leaving 4 bases unmatched. CDR3 size: 16 residues. The CDR3 here is CAWSVLAGGQTGELFF. In DNA, the CDR3 is TGTGCCTGGAGTGTCCTAGCGGGGGGGCAGACCGGGGAGCTGTTTTTT.

V usage is TRBV29-1 and J usage is TRBJ1-2; unclear D gene. Germline CDR1 and CDR2: SQVTM and ANQGSEA. This CDR3 spans 13 amino acids. Trimming shortened V by 5 bases and J by 4 bases, and 14 bases separated the two germline ends. CDR3 bases: TGCAGCGTTCGCACTGGTCCTTTCTATGGCTACACCTTC. It translates to CSVRTGPFYGYTF.

The V and J genes are TRBV7-2 and TRBJ2-6; 7 bases are a match to TRBD1. Germline CDR1 reads SGHTA; CDR2 reads FQGNSA. This CDR3 region has 15 residues. V lost 4 bases to trimming and J lost 4 bases; unmatched junction nucleotides: 4. For the CDR3, the DNA is TGTGCCAGCAGCTCAGACAGGGACGGGGCCAACGTCCTGACTTTC. Amino acids: CASSSDRDGANVLTF.

This chain joins TRBV28 and TRBJ2-4; the match to TRBD2 covers 10 bases. Trimming took 5 bases from V and 10 from J; bases not matched to a gene: 11. Germline V gene sequence: CDR1 MDHEN, CDR2 SYDVKM. The CDR3 is 15 amino acids. The CDR3 sequence is CASSRAGGPLAIQYF. The CDR3 bases are TGTGCCAGCAGTAGAGCGGGGGGGCCTCTAGCTATTCAGTACTTC.

The chain employs TRBV5-1 and TRBJ2-5, with 7 bases that match TRBD1. The V gene end was trimmed by 2 bases and the J gene end by 4 bases; junction bases not matched to a gene: 5. The germline gives CDR1 SGHRS, CDR2 YFSETQ. The CDR3 spans 14 residues. CDR3 DNA sequence: TGCGCCAGCAGCTTACCAGGGGGTAGAGAGACCCAGTACTTC. Translated, it gives CASSLPGGRETQYF.

The genes are TRBV7-8 and TRBJ2-5; D gene ambiguous. Germline V gene lookup returns CDR1 SGHVS and CDR2 FQNEAQ. The CDR3 contains 13 residues. V was shortened by 5 bases and J by 2 bases, with 9 bases between the two germline ends. The CDR3 coding sequence is TGTGCCAGCAGCCTCCAGCGTCAAGAGACCCAGTACTTC. Amino acids: CASSLQRQETQYF. Variable domain in full (rest from reference TRBV7-8 and TRBJ2-5): GAGVSQSPRYKVAKRGQDVALRCDPISGHVSLFWYQQALGQGPEFLTYFQNEAQLDKSGLPSDRFFAERPEGSVSTLKIQRTQQEDSAVYLCASSLQRQETQYFGPGTRLLVL.

The chain has TRBV7-2 and TRBJ2-1; TRBD2 matches 8 bases. Germline CDR1 is SGHTA and CDR2 is FQGNSA. This CDR3 is built from 13 residues. The ends lost 1 base at V and 9 bases at J; junction bases unmatched: 2. CDR3 bases: TGTGCCAGCAGCTTAGGGGCGGGGGGTGAGCAGTTCTTC. It yields the protein CASSLGAGGEQFF.

This chain connects TRBV6-6 to TRBJ2-7; D gene uncertain. The CDR3 has 16 residues. Germline CDR1 is MNHNY and CDR2 is SVGAGI (reference sequence). V lost 0 bases and J lost 6, with 18 bases in between. This CDR3 is CASSYSSFMSVFEQYF. In DNA form, the CDR3 reads TGTGCCAGCAGTTACTCTTCCTTCATGAGCGTTTTCGAGCAGTACTTC.

The V gene is TRBV18, the J gene TRBJ1-2; 7 positions match TRBD1. In germline, CDR1 is KGHSH, CDR2 LQKENI. The CDR3 is 15 residues long. The ends lost 3 bases at V and 2 bases at J; junction bases unmatched: 6. The CDR3 is CASSPGDSSNYGYTF. The CDR3 nucleotides are TGTGCCAGCTCACCCGGGGACAGTTCCAACTATGGCTACACCTTC.

The chain is built from TRBV5-4 and TRBJ2-2; 9 bases are shared with TRBD1. Germline CDR1 SGHNT, CDR2 YYREEE (reference sequence). V lost 4 bases, J lost 5 bases, and 9 bases stayed unmatched. This CDR3 is 16 amino acids long. The DNA for the CDR3 is TGTGCCAGCAGCCTCCCGGGACAGGGAAAAACCGGGGAGCTGTTTTTT. It is translated as CASSLPGQGKTGELFF.

The chain is built from TRBV18 and TRBJ2-5; 11 bases fit TRBD2. The ends lost 5 bases at V and 3 bases at J; junction bases unmatched: 8. The CDR3 is made up of 16 amino acids. Germline V gene lookup returns CDR1 KGHSH and CDR2 LQKENI. The CDR3 protein is CASSSTGTSGKETQYF. As DNA, the CDR3 is TGTGCCAGCTCATCGACCGGGACTAGCGGAAAAGAGACCCAGTACTTC. Supplemented by reference TRBV18 and TRBJ2-5, the full variable domain reads NAGVMQNPRHLVRRRGQEARLRCSPMKGHSHVYWYRQLPEEGLKFMVYLQKENIIDESGMPKERFSAEFPKEGPSILRIQQVVRGDSAAYFCASSSTGTSGKETQYFGPGTRLLVL.

This clone was seen more than once but under ten times. The chain links TRBV7-2 to TRBJ2-1; 7 bases match TRBD2. The CDR3 covers 15 residues. V shed 3 bases, J shed 3 bases, and the junction held 5 bases outside the gene matches. Looked up from germline, CDR1 is SGHTA and CDR2 is FQGNSA. CDR3 loop: CASSLDGGNYNEQFF. The CDR3 DNA follows: TGTGCCAGCAGCTTGGACGGGGGGAACTACAATGAGCAGTTCTTC.

The chain recombines TRBV5-1 with TRBJ2-7, with D possibly being TRBD2 (7 bases). V was cut by 3 bases and J by 3 bases, with 10 bases left in between. Germline V gives CDR1 SGHRS, CDR2 YFSETQ. The CDR3 is made up of 13 amino acids. DNA for the CDR3: TGCGCCAGCAGCTGGGGGGGGCTCTACGAGCAGTACTTC. It encodes CASSWGGLYEQYF.

V and J are TRBV4-2 and TRBJ1-3; the D is unclear. This CDR3 comprises 15 residues. V lost 0 bases and J 3 bases, leaving 9 bases between the germline ends. Per germline, CDR1 LGHNA and CDR2 YNFKEQ. DNA for the CDR3: TGTGCCAGCAGCCAAGAATCACTGCTTGGAAACACCATATATTTT. It specifies CASSQESLLGNTIYF.

V gene TRBV5-6 combines with J gene TRBJ1-1; D may be TRBD1 (5 bases). The CDR3 covers 16 residues. The germline V gene has CDR1 SGHDT and CDR2 YYEEEE. V lost 1 base and J lost 2, with 15 bases in between. The CDR3 bases are TGTGCCAGCAGCTTGCCTCAGGGAAGGGGAAACACTGAAGCTTTCTTT. It specifies CASSLPQGRGNTEAFF.

The chain couples TRBV7-3 to TRBJ2-1, with 8 bases aligning to TRBD1. In germline, CDR1 is SGHTA, CDR2 FQGTGA. This CDR3 contains 15 residues. The ends lost 3 bases at V and 2 bases at J; junction bases unmatched: 3. This CDR3 is CASSFSGGPYNEQFF. Written as DNA, the CDR3 is TGTGCCAGCAGCTTCTCAGGGGGCCCCTACAATGAGCAGTTCTTC.

The gene calls are TRBV10-3 and TRBJ2-5; the match to TRBD2 covers 9 bases. The CDR3 sequence is 16 residues long. V was clipped by 5 bases and J by 1 base; unmatched bases: 8. CDR1 is ENHRY, CDR2 SYGVKD, per germline. CDR3 amino acids: CAISLQAGGTQETQYF. The DNA for the CDR3 is TGTGCCATCAGTTTACAGGCGGGGGGGACCCAAGAGACCCAGTACTTC.